The T cell receptor beta chain under discussion was sequenced for a study of blood T cell repertoires in COVID-19 (dated by TCRdb to the early 2020s). Turning to the overall study: Samples from collaborators originated in the United States, Italy and Spain and spanned both the acute and convalescent phases of COVID-19. The material from the prospective study consisted of cDNA or gDNA derived from T cells, B-cell-depleted T cells, or PBMCs. Deeply sampled blood TCRbeta repertoires from subjects exposed to, actively infected with, or recovered from COVID-19 were included in the dataset. A freely available public database, intended as a resource for researchers studying the immune response to SARS-CoV-2, is where the repertoires were released. The samples were drawn from the first 160 participants of the ongoing ImmuneRACE study and from over a thousand subjects provided by 6 global collaborators. A de-identified subject ID, COVID-19 status, age in years and sex were almost always included in the sample metadata. Where available, HLA class I and class II types were obtained from metadata supplied by the sample provider rather than from assay-based typing.

TCRbeta CDR3 regions were amplified from genomic DNA by means of the immunoSEQ Assay, a bias-controlled multiplex PCR. In the authors' own workflow: Within the assay, amplification of reference gene primers was used to estimate how many nucleated cells each sample contained. To quantify the absolute abundance of each unique TCRbeta CDR3 rearrangement, sequence reads were collapsed and filtered. For each sample, productive Simpson clonality was calculated by taking the square root of Simpson's diversity index across productive rearrangements. As stored in TCRdb, this immuneACCESS dataset retains in-frame rearrangements with V and J assigned. A fraction of the clones does not appear; measured against another copy, unresolved V genes explain less than half of the discrepancy, and the remainder lacks a known reason. From that table come the V and J calls and clone size; the DNA was used to work out D and trimming. Within this sample are more than 80,000 clones, with about 83% of them counted one time only. About 17% of the sample is held by the ten biggest clonotypes.

In Seattle, one collaborating source enrolled patients while the infection was active and tracked those patients longitudinally over the course of disease. Collaborating institutions collected whole blood in K2EDTA tubes following their own protocols. Collaborator samples were shipped for TCRbeta analysis as frozen whole blood, isolated PBMCs, or DNA extracted from either sample type. To note about this clone: Its recognized antigen is unknown. The record has no base qualities; no much larger clone is one base away.

The investigation overall reported the following: How much clinical and demographic metadata was included differed by source and by participant, and the metadata was provided uncurated.

From its cysteine to its phenylalanine, the CDR3 spans 16 amino acids. The entry retains the CDR3 DNA only, 48 bases that are in frame from base 1. CDR1 and CDR2, per the germline V gene (reference sequence), are LNHDA and SQIVND. The V and J ends are trimmed by 7 bases and 0 bases, leaving 18 bases between them. The receptor chain draws on TRBV19 and TRBJ1-1; the D segment could be TRBD1, given 6 matching bases. This TCR was sampled from a woman aged 60 to 75 with COVID-19, enrolled during active disease. The sequencing input was peripheral blood. The DNA is as follows: TGTGCCAGTACTCCCCGCGGACAGACTATGAACACTGAAGCTTTCTTT. Its translation is CASTPRGQTMNTEAFF.